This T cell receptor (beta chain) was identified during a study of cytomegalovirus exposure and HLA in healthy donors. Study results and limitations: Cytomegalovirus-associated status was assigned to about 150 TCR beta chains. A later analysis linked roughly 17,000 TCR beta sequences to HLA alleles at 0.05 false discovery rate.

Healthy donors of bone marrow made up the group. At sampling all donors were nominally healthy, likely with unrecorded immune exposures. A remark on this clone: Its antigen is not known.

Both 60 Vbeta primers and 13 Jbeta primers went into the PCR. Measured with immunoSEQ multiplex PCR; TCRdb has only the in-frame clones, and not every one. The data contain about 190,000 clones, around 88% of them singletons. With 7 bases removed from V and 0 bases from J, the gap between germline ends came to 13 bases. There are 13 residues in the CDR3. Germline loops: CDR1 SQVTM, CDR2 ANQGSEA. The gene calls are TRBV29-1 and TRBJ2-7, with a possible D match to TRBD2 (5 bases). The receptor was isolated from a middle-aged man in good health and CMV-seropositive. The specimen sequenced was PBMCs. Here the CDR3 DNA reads TGCAGCGCCCCCAGTGGGAGCTCCTACGAGCAGTACTTC. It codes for CSAPSGSSYEQYF.